The T cell receptor beta chain under discussion was sequenced for a study of T-cell memory formation after mild COVID-19. Study-level results: Researchers report contracting CD4+ clones mostly in CM and EM, with CD8+ clones in EMRA.

TCRdb processed the 5' RACE reads anew with MiXCR; each CDR3 protein has one entry. The sample has fewer than 95,000 distinct CDR3 sequences; about an eighth are singletons. Turning to this clonotype: Its matching antigen is unknown.

The CDR3 is 14 residues long. The V and J ends lost 2 bases and 4 bases respectively, with 12 bases between them. CDR1 and CDR2 (germline): SGHVS, FQNEAQ. The sequence derives from an adult woman who had mild COVID-19 (a few samples of this study predate the infection). Cell type and time point are not known. This chain joins TRBV7-8 and TRBJ2-7; possibly TRBD1 or TRBD2 for D (5 bases each). Material: PBMCs or a T cell subset sorted from them (not recorded which). The CDR3 loop is CASSLLGVRYEQYF. The CDR3 DNA follows: TGTGCCAGCAGCTTACTGGGGGTACGTTACGAGCAGTACTTC.